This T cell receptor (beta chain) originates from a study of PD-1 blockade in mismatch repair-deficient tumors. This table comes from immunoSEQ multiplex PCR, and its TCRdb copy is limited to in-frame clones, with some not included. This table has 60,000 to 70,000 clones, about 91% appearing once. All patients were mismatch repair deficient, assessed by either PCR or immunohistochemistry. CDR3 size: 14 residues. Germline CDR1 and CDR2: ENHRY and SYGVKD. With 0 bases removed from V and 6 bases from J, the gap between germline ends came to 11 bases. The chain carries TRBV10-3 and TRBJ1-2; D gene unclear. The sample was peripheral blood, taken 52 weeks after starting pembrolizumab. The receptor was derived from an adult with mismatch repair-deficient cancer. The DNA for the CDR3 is TGTGCCATCAGTGAGTCTGCTGGGTTCCATGGCTACACCTTC. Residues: CAISESAGFHGYTF.